The 32 T cell receptor beta chains below come from one sample, sequenced in a study of blood T cell repertoires in COVID-19. Measured with immunoSEQ multiplex PCR; TCRdb has only the in-frame clones, and not every one. The sample yields some 91,000 clones, approximately 87% seen once. Material for sequencing was peripheral blood. Receptors were obtained from a human donor in a cohort sampled during active COVID-19.

V and J are TRBV10-3 and TRBJ2-7; TRBD2 agrees at 9 bases. V shed 6 bases and J 5 bases; nucleotides not matched to a gene: 8. Per germline, CDR1 ENHRY and CDR2 SYGVKD. The CDR3 has 14 amino acids. CDR3 sequence (DNA): TGTGCCATCAGAGAAACTAGCGGGCCGAACGAGCAGTACTTC. Encoded protein: CAIRETSGPNEQYF.

The chain recombines TRBV5-4 with TRBJ1-2; TRBD1 is a possible D gene (5 bases). V lost 4 bases and J 4 bases, leaving 17 bases between the germline ends. Germline values: CDR1 SGHNT, CDR2 YYREEE (reference sequence). The CDR3 loop spans 15 amino acids. The CDR3 protein is CASSPQQGTGYGYTF. The CDR3 DNA is TGTGCCAGCAGCCCTCAGCAGGGCACTGGCTATGGCTACACCTTC.

For this clone: The junction differs from germline at one of its ends, possibly a read error. This chain joins TRBV7-3 and TRBJ2-1; 10 nucleotides agree with TRBD1. Germline CDR1 SGHTA, CDR2 FQGTGA. This CDR3 has 16 residues. The CDR3 reads CASSITPGQGSSEQFF. CDR3 DNA: TGTGCCAGCAGCATAACACCGGGACAGGGGTCGAGTGAGCAGTTCTTC.

The rearrangement links TRBV11-2 to TRBJ1-3; D possibly corresponds to TRBD1 (5 bases). Germline CDR1 reads SGHAT; CDR2 reads FQNNGV. CDR3 length: 14 residues. Trimming took off 5 bases at V and 3 bases at J, with 11 bases between the two ends. CDR3 DNA: TGTGCCAGCAGCCAGGGACTCTTTGGAAACACCATATATTTT. Translation: CASSQGLFGNTIYF.

The gene calls are TRBV3-1 (or the pseudogene TRBV3-2) and TRBJ2-7; D remains unclear. This CDR3 has 14 amino acids. Per germline, CDR1 LGHDT and CDR2 YNNKEL (reference sequence). V gave up 4 bases and J gave up 5 bases, with 15 bases separating them. This CDR3 reads CASSPDLGSNEQYF. Written as DNA, the CDR3 is TGTGCCAGCAGCCCAGACTTGGGCTCGAACGAGCAGTACTTC.

The CDR3 coding sequence is TGTGCCAGCAGCTCACCGGGACTAGTGGGATACGAGCAGTACTTC. Encoded protein: CASSSPGLVGYEQYF. The chain links TRBV5-4 to TRBJ2-7, with TRBD2 matching 8 bases. Trimming removed 3 bases from V and 4 bases from J; junction bases left unmatched: 9. Germline V CDR1 and CDR2: SGHNT, YYREEE (reference sequence). The CDR3 spans 15 residues.

The chain uses TRBV28 and TRBJ2-1, with a weak D call TRBD2 (5 bases). Germline V lookup: CDR1 MDHEN, CDR2 SYDVKM. The CDR3 covers 13 residues. Trimming removed 6 bases at V and 7 bases at J, with 13 bases between. CDR3 DNA: TGTGCCAGCAGGCGGGTTGTTCCGAATGAGCAGTTCTTC. This encodes CASRRVVPNEQFF.

The genes are TRBV9 and TRBJ2-3; D unresolved. V lost 4 bases and J 2 bases, leaving 14 bases between the germline ends. Germline CDR1 SGDLS, CDR2 YYNGEE. The CDR3 spans 15 residues. CDR3 sequence (DNA): TGTGCCAGCAGCCCCACTACATATCCCACAGATACGCAGTATTTT. Protein: CASSPTTYPTDTQYF.

The chain recombines TRBV4-1 with TRBJ1-4; the match to TRBD1 covers 9 bases. V shed 3 bases, J shed 3 bases, and the junction held 5 bases outside the gene matches. The CDR3 totals 16 residues. CDR1 is MGHRA and CDR2 is YSYEKL in the germline V gene. The CDR3 DNA follows: TGCGCCAGCAGCCAGCCGGGACAGGGACCTAATGAAAAACTGTTTTTT. Translated: CASSQPGQGPNEKLFF.

The V and J genes are TRBV7-2 and TRBJ2-2; 14 bases match TRBD2. The CDR3 is made up of 19 amino acids. Germline V gives CDR1 SGHTA, CDR2 FQGNSA. V trimming: 5 bases; J trimming: 6 bases; junction bases outside the gene matches: 14. CDR3 in DNA: TGTGCCAGCAGCGTCCGGGGACTAGCGGGAGTTTCAATCCCCGGGGAGCTGTTTTTT. Translated, it gives CASSVRGLAGVSIPGELFF.

This clone was detected a few times. The CDR3 protein is CAWSVLVMNTEAFF. CDR3 nucleotide sequence: TGTGCCTGGAGTGTCTTAGTAATGAACACTGAAGCTTTCTTT. This chain uses TRBV30 with TRBJ1-1; the D is unclear. The CDR3 has 14 amino acids. The V end lost 0 bases, the J end lost 0 bases, and 8 bases lay between the germline ends. Germline CDR1 GTSNPN, CDR2 SVGIG (reference sequence).

The V call is TRBV4-2, the J call TRBJ1-2; TRBD1 is a possible D gene (5 bases). This CDR3 contains 15 residues. With 1 base removed from V and 2 bases from J, the gap between germline ends came to 11 bases. Germline-derived CDR1 and CDR2 are LGHNA and YNFKEQ. CDR3 protein: CASSQARVSNYGYTF. Here the CDR3 DNA reads TGTGCCAGCAGCCAAGCCAGGGTGTCAAACTATGGCTACACCTTC.

The rearrangement links TRBV20-1 to TRBJ2-7, with a weak D call TRBD1 (5 bases). Per the germline V gene, CDR1 is DFQATT and CDR2 is SNEGSKA (reference sequence). The CDR3 is 10 amino acids. The CDR3 is CSAEDGAQYF. CDR3 nucleotide sequence: TGCAGCGCCGAAGATGGGGCGCAGTACTTC.

CDR3 in amino acids: CASSESWQQFF. In DNA form, the CDR3 reads TGCGCCAGCAGTGAGTCCTGGCAGCAGTTCTTC. The chain carries TRBV10-1 and TRBJ2-1; unclear D gene. The CDR3 sequence is 11 residues long. V dropped 0 bases and J dropped 11 bases, with 5 bases sitting between them. Germline loops: CDR1 WNHNN, CDR2 SYGVQD (reference sequence).

The chain's CDR3 is CASSLGAGSGNTIYF. The CDR3 nucleotides read TGCGCCAGCAGCTTGGGCGCAGGGTCTGGAAACACCATATATTTT. This chain links TRBV5-1 with TRBJ1-3; perhaps TRBD1 as D (5 bases). Germline V CDR1 and CDR2: SGHRS, YFSETQ. With 0 bases removed from V and 1 base from J, the gap between germline ends came to 8 bases. CDR3 size: 15 residues. Together with reference TRBV5-1 and TRBJ1-3, the CDR3 gives the full variable domain: KAGVTQTPRYLIKTRGQQVTLSCSPISGHRSVSWYQQTPGQGLQFLFEYFSETQRNKGNFPGRFSGRQFSNSRSEMNVSTLELGDSALYLCASSLGAGSGNTIYFGEGSWLTVV.

The V gene is TRBV18, the J gene TRBJ2-3; D not certain. The CDR3 length is 11 residues. V was shortened by 10 bases and J by 10 bases, with 15 bases between the two germline ends. Germline loops: CDR1 KGHSH, CDR2 LQKENI. This CDR3 reads CATRAEWSQYF. Here the CDR3 DNA reads TGTGCCACCCGCGCCGAGTGGTCGCAGTATTTT.

CDR3 residues: CASSPITVNTEAFF. DNA for the CDR3: TGTGCCAGCAGCCCTATTACAGTGAACACTGAAGCTTTCTTT. The gene calls are TRBV2 and TRBJ1-1; D not certain. The CDR3 is 14 residues long. V was clipped by 6 bases and J by 0 bases, with 11 bases between them. Per the germline V gene, CDR1 is SNHLY and CDR2 is FYNNEI.

This clone has more than one count but fewer than ten. The rearrangement uses TRBV2 and TRBJ1-2; 7 nucleotides align to TRBD1. Germline V gives CDR1 SNHLY, CDR2 FYNNEI. V lost 8 bases and J lost 2; bases outside the gene matches: 8. The CDR3 runs 14 residues. The CDR3 here is CASGRQGPNYGYTF. Here the CDR3 DNA reads TGTGCCAGCGGAAGACAGGGACCCAACTATGGCTACACCTTC.

DNA for the CDR3: TGCGCCAGCAGCTACGTTCATCGGGAGGATCAGCCCCAGCATTTT. Translation: CASSYVHREDQPQHF. This chain joins TRBV5-1 and TRBJ1-5, with D unclear. V was trimmed by 3 bases and J by 5 bases, leaving 15 bases between them. This CDR3 is 15 amino acids long. Germline lookup yields CDR1 SGHRS and CDR2 YFSETQ.

On this clone: In the same sample, other DNA sequences code for this CDR3. The chain is built from TRBV9 and TRBJ2-5; D not certain. CDR3 length: 13 residues. The germline V gene has CDR1 SGDLS and CDR2 YYNGEE. The V gene lost 0 bases and the J gene lost 1 base, with 4 bases spanning the gap. The CDR3 DNA reads TGTGCCAGCAGCGTAGCGGGCCAAGAGACCCAGTACTTC. Its protein product is CASSVAGQETQYF. Variable domain in full (rest from reference TRBV9 and TRBJ2-5): DSGVTQTPKHLITATGQRVTLRCSPRSGDLSVYWYQQSLDQGLQFLIQYYNGEERAKGNILERFSAQQFPDLHSELNLSSLELGDSALYFCASSVAGQETQYFGPGTRLLVL.

This clone was recorded a few times. The chain combines TRBV6-2 or TRBV6-3 with TRBJ2-7, with unresolved D. This CDR3 has 11 amino acids. Per the germline V gene, CDR1 is MNHEY and CDR2 is SVGEGT. V was pared by 5 bases and J by 3 bases, with 5 bases between. The CDR3 DNA follows: TGTGCCAGCAGTACTGGCTACGAGCAGTACTTC. Its translation: CASSTGYEQYF.

The chain couples TRBV7-9 to TRBJ2-7, with 10 bases fitting TRBD1. CDR3 length equals 15 residues. CDR1 and CDR2 (germline): SEHNR, FQNEAQ (reference sequence). The ends lost 3 bases at V and 3 bases at J; junction bases unmatched: 5. The CDR3 sequence: CASSFGDRGRYEQYF. The DNA for the CDR3 is TGTGCCAGCAGCTTTGGGGACAGGGGTCGCTACGAGCAGTACTTC.

The chain couples TRBV28 to TRBJ2-1; 12 bases are shared with TRBD1. From germline, CDR1 is MDHEN and CDR2 SYDVKM. The CDR3 spans 15 residues. With V trimmed by 4 bases and J by 9 bases, 7 bases remained unmatched. The CDR3 region is CASSSAGQGASEQFF. CDR3 bases: TGTGCCAGCAGTTCGGCGGGACAGGGGGCATCTGAGCAGTTCTTC. The full variable domain, rest sourced from reference TRBV28 and TRBJ2-1, is DVKVTQSSRYLVKRTGEKVFLECVQDMDHENMFWYRQDPGLGLRLIYFSYDVKMKEKGDIPEGYSVSREKKERFSLILESASTNQTSMYLCASSSAGQGASEQFFGPGTRLTVL.

The chain uses TRBV21-1 and TRBJ2-3; the table's D gene call, TRBD2, was not cross checked with the DNA. TRBV21-1 is termed a pseudogene. The CDR3 loop spans 16 amino acids. The CDR3 sequence is CASTLRGLSSTDTQYF. As DNA, the CDR3 is TGTGCCAGCACTCTGAGGGGACTGAGTAGCACAGATACGCAGTATTTT.

The V call is TRBV4-2, the J call TRBJ2-7, with TRBD2 matching over 14 bases. The CDR3 loop spans 17 amino acids. V was clipped by 1 base and J by 5 bases; unmatched bases: 7. Germline CDR1 is LGHNA and CDR2 is YNFKEQ. CDR3 in DNA: TGTGCCAGCAGCCAAGGACTAGCGGGGGGGCCGGGGCACGAGCAGTACTTC. Its translation: CASSQGLAGGPGHEQYF.

In nucleotides, the CDR3 is TGTGCCAGCAGCTTGGGAGGGGGATATAATTCACCCCTCCACTTT. Residues: CASSLGGGYNSPLHF. The chain links TRBV5-6 to TRBJ1-6; D perhaps matches TRBD1 (6 bases). Germline values: CDR1 SGHDT, CDR2 YYEEEE. CDR3 length: 15 amino acids. Trimming removed 0 bases from V and 4 bases from J, with 8 bases in between.

This chain uses TRBV2 with TRBJ1-2; 9 bases are a match to TRBD1. CDR1 is SNHLY and CDR2 is FYNNEI in the germline V gene. The V gene end was trimmed by 4 bases and the J gene end by 3 bases; junction bases not matched to a gene: 15. The CDR3 runs to 18 residues. The CDR3 sequence: CASSGNRDRERSYYGYTF. The CDR3 DNA reads TGTGCCAGCAGTGGTAATAGGGACAGGGAGAGATCCTACTATGGCTACACCTTC.

This clone came up once. The rearrangement links TRBV5-1 to TRBJ2-3; 10 nucleotides match TRBD1. V lost 0 bases, J lost 6 bases, and 7 bases stayed unmatched. Per germline, CDR1 SGHRS and CDR2 YFSETQ. There are 16 residues in the CDR3. The CDR3 DNA follows: TGCGCCAGCAGCTTGGAATTTGGGACAGGGGCCGATACGCAGTATTTT. It translates to CASSLEFGTGADTQYF.

This clone was picked up a small number of times. This chain connects TRBV11-3 to TRBJ2-1; D gene ambiguous. Germline V gives CDR1 SGHNT, CDR2 YENEEA. V shed 1 base and J shed 8 bases, with 18 bases lying between them. This CDR3 is 16 amino acids long. CDR3 loop: CASSLGLNAPGHEQFF. CDR3 bases: TGTGCCAGCAGCTTAGGGCTGAACGCCCCAGGCCATGAGCAGTTCTTC.

This clone was seen just once. The J gene is TRBJ2-5, the V gene TRBV28; D uncertain. Trimming left V 6 bases short and J 4 bases short, with 9 bases between. The V gene's germline CDR1 is MDHEN and CDR2 SYDVKM. This CDR3 is built from 12 residues. Here the CDR3 DNA reads TGTGCCAGCAGAGCAGCGACAGAGACCCAGTACTTC. This codes for CASRAATETQYF.

This clone has only a few counts. J is TRBJ1-5 and V is TRBV2; TRBD1 aligns across 9 bases. The J segment lost 1 base and the V segment lost 10 bases, leaving 5 bases of the junction unmatched. Germline CDR1 and CDR2: SNHLY and FYNNEI. CDR3 length: 14 residues. The chain's CDR3 is CATGTGLSNQPQHF. The CDR3 coding sequence is TGTGCCACCGGGACAGGGTTAAGCAATCAGCCCCAGCATTTT.

This rearrangement joins TRBV29-1 to TRBJ2-4; D perhaps matches TRBD1 (6 bases). The CDR3 runs 22 residues. V lost 4 bases, J lost 2 bases, and 36 bases lay in between. Germline-derived CDR1 and CDR2 are SQVTM and ANQGSEA. CDR3: CSVAEKSSYRSGELITKNIQYF. In DNA, the CDR3 is TGCAGCGTTGCCGAAAAGTCGTCCTATCGGTCAGGGGAGTTGATTACCAAAAACATTCAGTACTTC.